A few counts support the clone carrying this TCR beta chain. The sample comes from a study of blood T cell repertoires in COVID-19. Across the study: The origin of the acute and convalescent COVID-19 samples was the United States, Italy and Spain. PBMCs, B-cell-depleted T cells, or T cells provided the cDNA or gDNA that made up the material.

In the original analysis: Reference gene primer amplification gave nucleated cell count estimates. Using immunoSEQ multiplex PCR, the repertoire was profiled, and TCRdb retains in-frame clones only, with some absent. V, J and clone size were drawn from that table, and D and trimming were deduced from the DNA. The table lists 110,000 or so clones, less than 85% of them singletons. Material for sequencing was peripheral blood. The receptor's source is a man in his fifties or sixties with acute or convalescent COVID-19.

CDR3 nucleotide sequence: TGTGCCAGCCACAAGGGGGGGGCAACTGAAGCTTTCTTT. It translates to CASHKGGATEAFF. The gene calls are TRBV27 and TRBJ1-1; perhaps TRBD1 as D (6 bases). The V end lost 8 bases, the J end lost 5 bases, and 15 bases lay between the germline ends. Germline-derived CDR1 and CDR2 are MNHEY and SMNVEV (reference sequence). This CDR3 spans 13 amino acids.